This TCR beta chain emerged from a study of blood T cell repertoires in COVID-19. Study background: The United States, Italy and Spain supplied acute and convalescent COVID-19 samples.

Sequencing used immunoSEQ multiplex PCR; TCRdb keeps in-frame clones, though not all of them. In the table there are 410,000 or so clones, about 88% of which are singletons. Germline assignment: CDR1 MDHEN and CDR2 SYDVKM. This CDR3 is built from 15 residues. V trimming: 7 bases; J trimming: 4 bases; junction bases outside the gene matches: 9. The chain uses TRBV28 and TRBJ1-2; 10 nucleotides match TRBD1. Sample: peripheral blood. The receptor was derived from a woman between 40 and 55 years old with COVID-19, enrolled during active disease. CDR3 DNA: TGTGCCAGCACTACCGGGACAGGGGTTTTCTATGGCTACACCTTC. As protein: CASTTGTGVFYGYTF.